A selection of T cell receptor beta chains follows, all from one sample in a study of T cell repertoires in cytomegalovirus infection. These receptors have no identified antigens. TCRdb reprocessed the reads with MiXCR, giving one entry per CDR3 protein. The table records about 900,000 distinct CDR3 sequences, roughly 31% of them present only once. The sequences come from cultured CD8+ T cells from PBMCs, collected from culture after CMV antigen stimulation. Source of these receptors: a human donor in good health (CMV status not recorded). Some clones in this sample may be carry-over from other donors' samples. The CDR3 runs from the conserved cysteine through the conserved F or W. The order of the fields is V gene, D gene, J gene, clone size, CDR3 protein, CDR3 DNA. The D gene is left open where the match is weak. Clone size is given for some rows only: seen once, a few or many times, or a class if the clone is expanded.

V gene: TRBV19
D gene: NA
J gene: TRBJ1-5
clone size: NA
CDR3 protein: CSSSQYSNQPQHF
CDR3 DNA: TGTTCCAGTTCGCAGTATAGCAATCAGCCCCAGCATTTT

V gene: TRBV6-4
D gene: NA
J gene: TRBJ1-6
clone size: NA
CDR3 protein: CASSESGSINSPLHF
CDR3 DNA: TGTGCCAGCAGTGAATCAGGGTCCATTAATTCACCCCTCCACTTT

V gene: TRBV27
D gene: NA
J gene: TRBJ1-5
clone size: NA
CDR3 protein: CASSRGQENQPQHF
CDR3 DNA: TGTGCCAGCAGCCGAGGCCAAGAAAATCAGCCCCAGCATTTT

V gene: TRBV7-7
D gene: NA
J gene: TRBJ2-1
clone size: few
CDR3 protein: CASSVRDSGDEQFF
CDR3 DNA: TGTGCTAGCAGCGTCCGGGACAGCGGGGATGAGCAGTTCTTC

V gene: TRBV5-8
D gene: NA
J gene: TRBJ2-1
clone size: NA
CDR3 protein: CASSLDALDGNEQFF
CDR3 DNA: TGTGCCAGCAGCTTGGACGCTCTAGACGGCAATGAGCAGTTCTTC

V gene: TRBV7-9
D gene: NA
J gene: TRBJ2-1
clone size: few
CDR3 protein: CASRPSQGYYNEQFF
CDR3 DNA: TGTGCCAGCAGGCCCTCCCAGGGATACTACAATGAGCAGTTCTTC

V gene: TRBV6-2/TRBV6-3
D gene: TRBD1
J gene: TRBJ1-5
clone size: NA
CDR3 protein: CASSTTGPGNQPQHF
CDR3 DNA: TGTGCCAGCAGCACGACAGGGCCGGGCAATCAGCCCCAGCATTTT

V gene: TRBV19
D gene: NA
J gene: TRBJ1-5
clone size: NA
CDR3 protein: CASSWGGTYQPQHF
CDR3 DNA: TGTGCCAGTAGTTGGGGAGGGACTTATCAGCCCCAGCATTTT

V gene: TRBV6-6
D gene: NA
J gene: TRBJ2-1
clone size: few
CDR3 protein: CASSYSNRGNEQFF
CDR3 DNA: TGTGCCAGCAGTTACTCGAATCGAGGGAATGAGCAGTTCTTC

V gene: TRBV10-3
D gene: NA
J gene: TRBJ1-1
clone size: few
CDR3 protein: CAIKIRREVKTEAFF
CDR3 DNA: TGTGCCATAAAGATACGAAGGGAGGTGAAAACTGAAGCTTTCTTT

V gene: TRBV7-9
D gene: NA
J gene: TRBJ2-7
clone size: NA
CDR3 protein: CASSLAQGPQREQYF
CDR3 DNA: TGTGCCAGCAGCTTAGCACAGGGCCCCCAGCGCGAGCAGTACTTC

V gene: TRBV7-9
D gene: NA
J gene: TRBJ2-1
clone size: few
CDR3 protein: CASSLDTLGNEQFF
CDR3 DNA: TGTGCCAGCAGCTTAGATACCCTTGGGAATGAGCAGTTCTTC

V gene: TRBV7-9
D gene: NA
J gene: TRBJ1-1
clone size: many
CDR3 protein: CASSLAGKGLMNTEAFF
CDR3 DNA: TGTGCCAGCAGCTTAGCGGGAAAGGGACTTATGAACACTGAAGCTTTCTTT

V gene: TRBV20-1
D gene: NA
J gene: TRBJ1-1
clone size: few
CDR3 protein: CSASSRMNTEAFF
CDR3 DNA: TGCAGTGCTAGTAGTCGGATGAACACTGAAGCTTTCTTT

V gene: TRBV7-9
D gene: NA
J gene: TRBJ1-1
clone size: NA
CDR3 protein: CASSPPGQGAEAFF
CDR3 DNA: TGTGCCAGCAGCCCCCCTGGTCAGGGCGCCGAAGCTTTCTTT

V gene: TRBV12-5
D gene: NA
J gene: TRBJ1-2
clone size: NA
CDR3 protein: CASGTDMFYGYTF
CDR3 DNA: TGTGCTAGTGGCACGGACATGTTCTATGGCTACACCTTC

V gene: TRBV6-6
D gene: NA
J gene: TRBJ1-6
clone size: NA
CDR3 protein: CAMWKGGGSPLHF
CDR3 DNA: TGTGCCATGTGGAAAGGCGGGGGTTCACCCCTCCACTTT

V gene: TRBV27
D gene: TRBD2
J gene: TRBJ2-3
clone size: once
CDR3 protein: CVSSLAGGATDTQYF
CDR3 DNA: TGTGTCAGCAGTTTAGCGGGGGGCGCGACAGATACGCAGTATTTT

V gene: TRBV6-2/TRBV6-3
D gene: NA
J gene: TRBJ2-1
clone size: NA
CDR3 protein: CASSYVLTGNEQFF
CDR3 DNA: TGTGCCAGCAGTTACGTTTTAACAGGGAATGAGCAGTTCTTC

V gene: TRBV7-9
D gene: NA
J gene: TRBJ1-1
clone size: many
CDR3 protein: CASSANGGNTEAFF
CDR3 DNA: TGTGCCAGCAGCGCGAACGGGGGAAACACTGAAGCTTTCTTT

V gene: TRBV12-3/TRBV12-4
D gene: TRBD2
J gene: TRBJ2-1
clone size: many
CDR3 protein: CASGTSGGEVSYNEQFF
CDR3 DNA: TGTGCCAGCGGGACTAGCGGGGGGGAGGTTTCCTACAATGAGCAGTTCTTC

V gene: TRBV19
D gene: TRBD1
J gene: TRBJ2-1
clone size: few
CDR3 protein: CASRTGNGEQFF
CDR3 DNA: TGTGCCAGTAGGACAGGGAATGGTGAGCAGTTCTTC

V gene: TRBV7-2
D gene: TRBD1
J gene: TRBJ1-3
clone size: few
CDR3 protein: CASSPTGVTGNTIYF
CDR3 DNA: TGTGCCAGCAGTCCCACAGGGGTGACTGGAAACACCATATATTTT

V gene: TRBV27
D gene: NA
J gene: TRBJ2-7
clone size: many
CDR3 protein: CASSFGSFAYEQYF
CDR3 DNA: TGTGCCAGCAGTTTCGGCAGTTTTGCCTACGAGCAGTACTTC

V gene: TRBV12-3/TRBV12-4
D gene: NA
J gene: TRBJ1-4
clone size: few
CDR3 protein: CASSPRGGSNEKLFF
CDR3 DNA: TGTGCCAGCAGTCCCCGAGGAGGGTCTAATGAAAAACTGTTTTTT

V gene: TRBV6-1
D gene: TRBD2
J gene: TRBJ2-1
clone size: few
CDR3 protein: CASSEPLLAGPDNEQFF
CDR3 DNA: TGTGCCAGCAGTGAACCCCTTCTAGCGGGGCCGGACAATGAGCAGTTCTTC

V gene: TRBV7-8
D gene: NA
J gene: TRBJ1-3
clone size: few
CDR3 protein: CATHGGSGNTIYF
CDR3 DNA: TGTGCCACCCATGGGGGCTCTGGAAACACCATATATTTT

V gene: TRBV4-1
D gene: TRBD2
J gene: TRBJ2-1
clone size: NA
CDR3 protein: CASSQYWTSENEQFF
CDR3 DNA: TGCGCCAGCAGCCAATATTGGACTAGCGAGAATGAGCAGTTCTTC

V gene: TRBV4-1
D gene: NA
J gene: TRBJ2-1
clone size: few
CDR3 protein: CASSHTQASAYNEQFF
CDR3 DNA: TGCGCCAGCAGCCACACTCAGGCGAGTGCCTACAATGAGCAGTTCTTC

V gene: TRBV6-1
D gene: NA
J gene: TRBJ1-2
clone size: few
CDR3 protein: CASSEAIMDHLYYNYGYTF
CDR3 DNA: TGTGCCAGCAGTGAAGCGATAATGGACCATCTTTATTATAACTATGGCTACACCTTC

V gene: TRBV10-1
D gene: NA
J gene: TRBJ1-3
clone size: few
CDR3 protein: CASRDGSSGNTIYF
CDR3 DNA: TGCGCCAGCAGGGACGGAAGCTCTGGAAACACCATATATTTT

V gene: TRBV7-7
D gene: NA
J gene: TRBJ2-3
clone size: NA
CDR3 protein: CASSISQGAGDTQYF
CDR3 DNA: TGTGCTAGCAGCATCAGCCAAGGGGCGGGAGATACGCAGTATTTT

V gene: TRBV29-1
D gene: NA
J gene: TRBJ1-2
clone size: NA
CDR3 protein: CSDGYGYTF
CDR3 DNA: TGCAGCGATGGCTATGGCTACACCTTC

V gene: TRBV6-2/TRBV6-3
D gene: NA
J gene: TRBJ2-3
clone size: NA
CDR3 protein: CASSYSTASRDPTDTQYF
CDR3 DNA: TGTGCCAGCAGTTACTCGACGGCATCGCGGGACCCCACAGATACGCAGTATTTT

V gene: TRBV7-8
D gene: TRBD1
J gene: TRBJ1-1
clone size: many
CDR3 protein: CASSLIYSGQGLEAFF
CDR3 DNA: TGTGCCAGCAGCTTAATTTATTCGGGACAGGGGCTTGAAGCTTTCTTT